The 12 T cell receptor beta chains given below trace back to one sample, sequenced in a study of blood T cell repertoires in COVID-19. The table came from immunoSEQ multiplex PCR; TCRdb's copy has only in-frame clones and leaves some out. The profile shows 95,000 to 100,000 clones, approximately 86% of them singletons. Sequences were obtained from peripheral blood. The receptors come from an older man with acute or convalescent COVID-19.

The chain recombines TRBV20-1 with TRBJ2-3; possible D gene TRBD2, 6 bases. The CDR3 totals 15 residues. Germline CDR1 DFQATT, CDR2 SNEGSKA (reference sequence). Trimming stripped 3 bases from V and 0 bases from J, with 13 bases between. The CDR3 loop is CSASFGAGSTDTQYF. The CDR3 DNA reads as TGCAGTGCTAGTTTTGGAGCGGGTAGCACAGATACGCAGTATTTT.

The J gene is TRBJ2-7, the V gene TRBV12-3 or TRBV12-4; TRBD1 might be the D (6 bases). V lost 1 base to trimming and J lost 5 bases, with 9 bases between them. The CDR3 is 13 amino acids. Written as DNA, the CDR3 is TGTGCCAGCAGTTTAGAAACAGGGAACGAGCAGTACTTC. Residues: CASSLETGNEQYF.

V gene TRBV19 combines with J gene TRBJ2-4, with a tentative D call TRBD2 (6 bases). Per germline, CDR1 LNHDA and CDR2 SQIVND (reference sequence). The CDR3 totals 15 residues. With 5 bases removed from V and 0 bases from J, the gap between germline ends came to 11 bases. CDR3 DNA: TGTGCCAGTAGTGGAGGGGTCGGAGCCAAAAACATTCAGTACTTC. It specifies CASSGGVGAKNIQYF.

The CDR3 bases are TGTGCCAGCAGTCCCGGCAGGCGAGATGACGAGCAGTACTTC. It codes for CASSPGRRDDEQYF. This chain links TRBV6-2 or TRBV6-3 with TRBJ2-7; D not resolved. The CDR3 loop spans 14 amino acids. Trimming stripped 5 bases from V and 5 bases from J, with 16 bases between. Germline V gives CDR1 MNHEY, CDR2 SVGEGT.

The V call is TRBV2, the J call TRBJ2-4; 13 bases line up with TRBD2. V was clipped by 4 bases and J by 3 bases; unmatched bases: 6. The CDR3 sequence is 17 residues long. The V gene's germline CDR1 is SNHLY and CDR2 FYNNEI. CDR3 region: CASSAVLAGGGKNIQYF. The CDR3 DNA reads TGTGCCAGCAGTGCTGTACTAGCGGGAGGGGGCAAAAACATTCAGTACTTC.

The rearrangement joins TRBV20-1 to TRBJ2-1, with 10 bases lining up with TRBD2. The CDR3 runs 15 residues. Per germline, CDR1 DFQATT and CDR2 SNEGSKA (reference sequence). Losses at the gene ends were 3 bases for V and 7 bases for J; bases not matched to a gene: 9. The CDR3 reads CSASLLAGVGNEQFF. As DNA, the CDR3 is TGCAGTGCTAGTTTGCTAGCGGGAGTGGGTAATGAGCAGTTCTTC.

CDR3 bases: TGTGCCAGCAGCCTCGACAGATCAAACAACCTTCGCTATGGCTACACCTTC. It codes for CASSLDRSNNLRYGYTF. The rearrangement links TRBV5-4 to TRBJ1-2, with D possibly matching TRBD1 (5 bases). Germline V gene lookup returns CDR1 SGHNT and CDR2 YYREEE (reference sequence). V was trimmed by 4 bases and J by 4 bases, leaving 23 bases between them. The CDR3 extends over 17 amino acids.

The rearrangement uses TRBV6-1 and TRBJ2-3; D call uncertain. This CDR3 comprises 12 residues. Deletions cut 1 base from V and 5 bases from J, with 4 bases between. Germline-derived CDR1 and CDR2 are MNHNS and SASEGT. The CDR3 DNA follows: TGTGCCAGCAGTGAAGGTAGAGATACGCAGTATTTT. It translates to CASSEGRDTQYF.

The chain links TRBV28 to TRBJ1-2; 8 bases line up with TRBD1. Per the germline V gene, CDR1 is MDHEN and CDR2 is SYDVKM. Trimming removed 7 bases from V and 7 bases from J; junction bases left unmatched: 5. The CDR3 covers 12 residues. In nucleotides, the CDR3 is TGTGCCAGCACCGTCGGACAGGGTGGCTACACCTTC. This encodes CASTVGQGGYTF.

CDR3 sequence: CASSETPGQGSGEQYF. The CDR3 region has the DNA TGTGCCAGCAGCGAAACCCCGGGACAGGGGTCGGGTGAGCAGTACTTC. The chain carries TRBV6-6 and TRBJ2-7; 10 bases are shared with TRBD1. Germline assignment: CDR1 MNHNY and CDR2 SVGAGI (reference sequence). V shed 6 bases, J shed 7 bases, and the junction held 15 bases outside the gene matches. The CDR3 runs 16 residues.

This chain joins TRBV12-3 or TRBV12-4 and TRBJ2-1; TRBD2 is a possible D gene (5 bases). CDR3 length: 12 amino acids. V lost 6 bases and J 13 bases, leaving 16 bases between the germline ends. CDR3 nucleotides: TGTGCCAGCAGACTGCAGGACTCCTCCCAGTTCTTC. Translating gives CASRLQDSSQFF.

Turning to this clone: One end of the junction fails to match germline, which may point to a read error. The chain recombines TRBV6-1 with TRBJ1-6; 8 bases line up with TRBD1. The CDR3 totals 16 residues. CDR1 MNHNS and CDR2 SASEGT come from the germline V gene. CDR3 bases: TGTGCCAGCAGGGAAGCGCAGGGGGCTGATAATTCACCCCTCCACTTT. Protein product: CASREAQGADNSPLHF.